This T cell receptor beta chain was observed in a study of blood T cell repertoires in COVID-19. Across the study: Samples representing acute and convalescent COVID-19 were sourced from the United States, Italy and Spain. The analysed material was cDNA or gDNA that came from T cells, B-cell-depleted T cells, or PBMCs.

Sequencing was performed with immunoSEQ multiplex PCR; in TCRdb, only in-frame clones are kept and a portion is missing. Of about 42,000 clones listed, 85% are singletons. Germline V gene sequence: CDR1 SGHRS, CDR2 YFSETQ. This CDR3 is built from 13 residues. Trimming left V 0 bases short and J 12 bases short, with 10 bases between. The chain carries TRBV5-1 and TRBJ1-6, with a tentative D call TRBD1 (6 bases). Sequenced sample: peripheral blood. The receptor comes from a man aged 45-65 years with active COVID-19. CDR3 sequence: CASSLDGGLPLHF. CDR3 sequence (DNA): TGCGCCAGCAGCTTGGATGGGGGCTTACCCCTCCACTTT. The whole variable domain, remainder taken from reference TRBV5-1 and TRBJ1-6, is KAGVTQTPRYLIKTRGQQVTLSCSPISGHRSVSWYQQTPGQGLQFLFEYFSETQRNKGNFPGRFSGRQFSNSRSEMNVSTLELGDSALYLCASSLDGGLPLHFGNGTRLTVT.